These T cell receptor beta chains were read from a single sample in a study of shared clonotypes between healthy human individuals. Clones were read by immunoSEQ multiplex PCR, and TCRdb kept only the in-frame ones, dropping some. The table records a few hundred thousand clones, around 78% of them present only once. Sequencing used PBMCs. The receptors originated from a woman aged 40 to 49 in good health. Some clones in this sample may be carry-over from other donors' samples. The CDR3 runs from the conserved cysteine through the conserved F or W. D genes are given only for firm matches. The size entry is marked missing in some rows and otherwise reads once, few, many or a size class.

TRBD2 NA TRBJ2-7 TRBV5-1 TGCGCCAGCAGCTTGGGGCTGGGAGGGATCTACGAGCAGTACTTC CASSLGLGGIYEQYF
TRBD2 NA TRBJ2-7 TRBV7-2 TGTGCCAGCAGCGTGAGGTCTAGCGGGCTCTACGAGCAGTACTTC CASSVRSSGLYEQYF
TRBD2 NA TRBJ2-7 TRBV2 TGTGCCAGCAGTTCAGGTGGTCTAGCGGCACATTACGAGCAGTACTTC CASSSGGLAAHYEQYF
TRBD1 NA TRBJ1-6 TRBV2 TGTGCCAGCAGACACAGGGGGCTTTCCTATAATTCACCCCTCCACTTT CASRHRGLSYNSPLHF
TRBD2 NA TRBJ2-7 TRBV5-1 TGCGCCAGCAGCTTGGGGATAGCGGGAGGGCGTGACGAGCAGTACTTC CASSLGIAGGRDEQYF
NA NA TRBJ2-7 TRBV9 TGTGCCAGCAGCGTAGAATCCTACTCCTACGAGCAGTACTTC CASSVESYSYEQYF
TRBD1 NA TRBJ1-5 TRBV7-6 TGTGCCAGCAGCCCATACAGGGGTAGCAATCAGCCCCAGCATTTT CASSPYRGSNQPQHF
TRBD1 NA TRBJ1-2 TRBV13 TGTGCCAGCAGCTTAGTAGGGGACAGGCGGGGCTATGGCTACACCTTC CASSLVGDRRGYGYTF
TRBD2 NA TRBJ2-2 TRBV11-2 TGTGCCAGCAGCTTCCGACTAGCTCCCGGGGAGCTGTTTTTT CASSFRLAPGELFF
NA NA TRBJ2-7 TRBV30 TGTGCCTCGCCGGGACCGTCCATCTACGGGCGGTACTTC CASPGPSIYGRYF
NA NA TRBJ2-7 TRBV5-1 TGCGCCAGCCGTTTAGCGGTCTTATCCTACGAGCAGTACTTC CASRLAVLSYEQYF
NA once TRBJ1-1 TRBV28 TGTGCCAGCGTTGGGGTCATGAACACTGAAGCTTTCTTT CASVGVMNTEAFF
NA NA TRBJ1-2 TRBV28 TGTGCCAGCGGGGGGGTCTATGGCTACACCTTC CASGGVYGYTF
NA once TRBJ2-5 TRBV19 TGTGCCAGTAGTGATGGGGGCCGAGAGACCCAGTACTTC CASSDGGRETQYF
TRBD1 NA TRBJ2-1 TRBV11-2 TGTGCCAGCAGCTTACAGGGGGTCGGCGGAATCGATGAGCAGTTCTTC CASSLQGVGGIDEQFF
TRBD2 NA TRBJ2-1 TRBV18 TGTGCCAGCTCACCGCCGGGACTAGTCTTCAATGAGCAGTTCTTC CASSPPGLVFNEQFF
TRBD1 NA TRBJ2-2 TRBV10-2 TGCGCCAGCAGACAGACAGGGTCAGCCGGGGAGCTGTTTTTT CASRQTGSAGELFF
TRBD2 NA TRBJ2-7 TRBV30 TGTGCCTGGAATAGCGGGAGTCGAGAGCAGTACTTC CAWNSGSREQYF